This T cell receptor beta chain was documented in a study of blood T cells in healthy people across ages. Notes on the study in general: There was no known CMV status for donors, so expanded clonotype changes were possibly confounded.

CDR1 SGHVS and CDR2 FQNEAQ come from the germline V gene. CDR3 length: 13 residues. Deletions cut 4 bases from V and 4 bases from J, with 10 bases between. Concerning this clonotype itself: Its antigen is unidentified.

A second PCR of roughly 6 to 12 cycles used a sample-barcoded 5' primer and a J-beta primer mix. Researchers report that each sample yielded at least 2.5 million CDR3-containing paired-end reads. TCRdb used MiXCR to reprocess the 5' RACE reads, holding one entry per CDR3 protein. Found here are around 850,000 distinct CDR3 sequences, about 37% of them singletons; the top ten hold about an eighth. The sequenced sample was blood. This clonotype originated in a man younger than 30 in good health. The chain links TRBV7-8 to TRBJ1-2; D is unresolved. The CDR3 nucleotides read TGTGCCAGCAGCTCCAGCGAGTTCTATGGCTACACCTTC. Its translation: CASSSSEFYGYTF.